This T cell receptor (beta chain) was recovered during a study of cytomegalovirus exposure and HLA in healthy donors. PCR was performed using 60 Vbeta and 13 Jbeta primers. Generated by immunoSEQ multiplex PCR, the TCRdb table keeps only in-frame clones and is missing some. The repertoire has around 87,000 clones, 81% of them found once; the top ten carry roughly 1.3%. Findings and limits, study-wide: 16,951 TCR beta sequences were associated with HLA alleles at 0.05 false discovery rate in a later analysis. TCR beta sequences reportedly predicted most subjects' HLA-A and HLA-B alleles accurately. Upon later analysis, HLA-associated TCR beta chains proved more clonally expanded than other, equally common chains.

CDR1 and CDR2 from the germline V gene are MDHEN and SYDVKM. This CDR3 is built from 12 residues. Remarks on this clone: Its cognate antigen is unknown. At one end, the junction sequence differs from germline, possibly due to a read error.

Input material: PBMCs. The genes are TRBV28 and TRBJ1-1; the D is unclear. The clonotype originates from a girl aged 2 to 10 in good health and CMV-seropositive. CDR3 DNA: TGTGCCAGCAGTTTCCAGAACCCTGAAGCTTTCTTT. It yields the protein CASSFQNPEAFF.